A selection of T cell receptor beta chains follows, all from one sample in a study of shared clonotypes between healthy human individuals. TCRdb keeps only in-frame clones here, not all; method: immunoSEQ multiplex PCR. The profile shows about 2.3 million clones, approximately 93% of them singletons. Specimen: naive CD4+ T cells from PBMCs. These receptors originate from a man aged 18 to 30 in good health. Some clones in this sample may be carry-over from other donors' samples. The CDR3 runs from the conserved cysteine through the conserved F or W. The D gene is left open where the match is weak. The size entry is marked missing in some rows and otherwise reads once, few, many or a size class.

d_call j_call v_call clone_size cdr3_aa cdr3_nt
. TRBJ1-4 TRBV28 . CASSFGGEKLFF TGTGCCAGCAGTTTCGGCGGGGAAAAACTGTTTTTT
. TRBJ1-2 TRBV27 . CASSFNGLNYGYTF TGTGCCAGCAGTTTTAACGGCCTTAACTATGGCTACACCTTC
. TRBJ1-1 TRBV2 . CASSVGAKGLGAFF TGTGCCAGCAGTGTCGGGGCGAAAGGGCTCGGAGCTTTCTTT
TRBD1 TRBJ1-4 TRBV5-1 . CASSLQGAGEKLFF TGCGCCAGCAGCCTACAGGGGGCAGGTGAAAAACTGTTTTTT
. TRBJ1-1 TRBV18 . CASSPPAGALSFF TGTGCCAGCTCACCACCGGCAGGGGCTCTATCTTTCTTT
. TRBJ2-5 TRBV9 . CASTLTPEPETQYF TGTGCCAGCACGCTTACACCCGAGCCCGAGACCCAGTACTTC
. TRBJ2-2 TRBV19 . CASSPKIRYTGELFF TGTGCCAGTAGTCCTAAGATCCGGTACACCGGGGAGCTGTTTTTT
. TRBJ2-2 TRBV27 . CASSFGGSGELFF TGTGCCAGCAGTTTTGGGGGGTCCGGGGAGCTGTTTTTT
. TRBJ1-2 TRBV28 . CASRNLGGAGYTF TGTGCCAGCAGGAACCTGGGGGGCGCGGGCTACACCTTC
TRBD1 TRBJ1-3 TRBV7-2 . CASSLAGQSSGNTIYF TGTGCCAGCAGCTTAGCGGGACAGAGCTCTGGAAACACCATATATTTT
. TRBJ1-1 TRBV9 . CASSVVGRVGKAFF TGTGCCAGCAGCGTAGTTGGCAGGGTGGGAAAAGCTTTCTTT
. TRBJ1-3 TRBV19 . CARIGQSGNTIYF TGTGCCAGGATCGGACAGTCTGGAAACACCATATATTTT
. TRBJ1-1 TRBV4-2 . CASSQDWRGEAFF TGTGCCAGCAGCCAAGATTGGAGAGGAGAAGCTTTCTTT
. TRBJ2-3 TRBV28 . CASRPGTSTDTQYF TGTGCCAGCAGACCCGGGACTAGCACAGATACGCAGTATTTT
. TRBJ1-4 TRBV28 . CASSLGRVNEKLFF TGTGCCAGCAGTCTGGGACGGGTTAATGAAAAACTGTTTTTT
. TRBJ2-3 TRBV9 . CASSVELRSLDTQYF TGTGCCAGCAGCGTAGAATTGAGGAGTTTAGATACGCAGTATTTT
. TRBJ1-4 TRBV15 . CATSRERGRINEKLFF TGTGCCACCAGCAGAGAAAGGGGACGGATTAATGAAAAACTGTTTTTT
TRBD1 TRBJ1-1 TRBV28 . CASSFPSRTGGVPAFF TGTGCCAGCAGTTTCCCCTCGCGGACAGGGGGCGTTCCAGCTTTCTTT
. TRBJ1-2 TRBV6-5 . CASSYSAQGDYGYTF TGTGCCAGCAGTTACTCCGCTCAGGGCGACTATGGCTACACCTTC
. TRBJ2-5 TRBV4-2 . CASSQEPNSQETQYF TGTGCCAGCAGCCAAGAACCCAACAGCCAAGAGACCCAGTACTTC
. TRBJ2-5 TRBV5-6 . CASSPDGRETQYF TGTGCCAGCAGCCCCGACGGGCGGGAGACCCAGTACTTC
. TRBJ2-7 TRBV5-1 . CASSSSGGAHVYEQYF TGCGCCAGCAGCTCCTCTGGGGGGGCCCACGTCTACGAGCAGTACTTC
TRBD1 TRBJ1-1 TRBV2 . CASSETQGVGTEAFF TGTGCCAGCAGTGAAACTCAGGGGGTGGGGACTGAAGCTTTCTTT
. TRBJ1-5 TRBV21-1 . CASSRTGEQPQHF TGTGCCAGCAGCCGTACAGGGGAGCAGCCCCAGCATTTT
TRBD2 TRBJ2-1 TRBV7-8 . CASSLVGSGGRSYNEQFF TGTGCCAGCAGCTTAGTTGGTTCTGGCGGGAGAAGCTACAATGAGCAGTTCTTC
. TRBJ1-1 TRBV7-2 . CASSLASQTNTEAFF TGTGCCAGCAGCTTAGCGTCACAGACGAACACTGAAGCTTTCTTT
. TRBJ1-5 TRBV30 . CAWSVPGFNQPQHF TGTGCCTGGAGTGTACCCGGATTCAATCAGCCCCAGCATTTT
. TRBJ1-1 TRBV28 once CASSWGGDEAFF TGTGCCAGCAGTTGGGGTGGTGACGAAGCTTTCTTT
. TRBJ2-7 TRBV28 . CASSLAGQYYEQYF TGTGCCAGCAGTTTGGCCGGACAGTACTACGAGCAGTACTTC
TRBD2 TRBJ2-3 TRBV5-1 . CASSSGGLAGVGDTQYF TGCGCCAGCAGCTCTGGGGGCCTAGCGGGAGTAGGCGATACGCAGTATTTT
TRBD2 TRBJ2-2 TRBV7-3 once CASSRLAGGPGVGELFF TGTGCCAGCAGTCGACTAGCGGGAGGGCCTGGTGTCGGGGAGCTGTTTTTT
TRBD1 TRBJ1-5 TRBV5-6 . CASSRRTGGWNQPQHF TGTGCCAGCAGTAGGAGGACAGGGGGTTGGAATCAGCCCCAGCATTTT
. TRBJ1-6 TRBV15 once CATSRDRTAPRSPLHF TGTGCCACCAGCAGAGATCGTACAGCTCCGAGGTCACCCCTCCACTTT
TRBD1 TRBJ1-4 TRBV5-1 . CASSLDGTGPEKLFF TGCGCCAGCAGCTTGGACGGGACAGGGCCTGAAAAACTGTTTTTT
. TRBJ2-1 TRBV30 once CAGLAGDSYNEQFF TGTGCTGGACTGGCGGGTGACTCCTACAATGAGCAGTTCTTC
. TRBJ2-3 TRBV11-2 . CASSHKQGHADTQYF TGTGCCAGCAGCCATAAACAGGGTCATGCAGATACGCAGTATTTT
. TRBJ1-4 TRBV5-1 . CASSLEAQGWEKLFF TGCGCCAGCAGCTTGGAAGCCCAGGGGTGGGAAAAACTGTTTTTT
. TRBJ2-2 TRBV2 few CASMVERHTGELFF TGTGCCAGCATGGTGGAGCGCCACACCGGGGAGCTGTTTTTT
. TRBJ2-3 TRBV9 once CASSTFSGVSTDTQYF TGTGCCAGCAGCACGTTCTCAGGGGTAAGCACAGATACGCAGTATTTT
TRBD1 TRBJ1-5 TRBV28 once CASIRQGAGQPQHF TGTGCCAGCATCAGACAGGGGGCGGGTCAGCCCCAGCATTTT
TRBD2 TRBJ2-7 TRBV5-1 . CASTYLAGSLYEQYF TGCGCCAGCACTTACTTAGCGGGGTCCTTATACGAGCAGTACTTC
. TRBJ2-3 TRBV5-1 . CASSPRSKSTDTQYF TGCGCCAGCAGCCCGCGCTCTAAAAGCACAGATACGCAGTATTTT
. TRBJ1-5 TRBV7-2 . CASSPPNQPQHF TGTGCCAGCAGCCCTCCAAATCAGCCCCAGCATTTT
TRBD1 TRBJ1-2 TRBV5-6 . CASSLGPSRTGLGYTF TGTGCCAGCAGCTTGGGCCCTTCCCGGACAGGCCTAGGCTACACCTTC
. TRBJ2-3 TRBV5-1 once CASSSIAGDTQYF TGCGCCAGCAGCTCGATCGCGGGGGATACGCAGTATTTT
. TRBJ2-7 TRBV2 . CASNPSSYEQYF TGTGCCAGCAACCCGAGCTCCTACGAGCAGTACTTC
. TRBJ2-7 TRBV19 . CASSLGRTYEQYF TGTGCCAGTAGTCTCGGCAGGACCTACGAGCAGTACTTC
. TRBJ2-5 TRBV7-8 . CASSSSSFGLEETQYF TGTGCCAGCAGCTCCTCTAGCTTCGGTTTAGAGGAGACCCAGTACTTC
. TRBJ1-1 TRBV28 . CASSLGTQRMAEAFF TGTGCCAGCAGTTTAGGGACCCAAAGGATGGCTGAAGCTTTCTTT
TRBD2 TRBJ2-3 TRBV4-2 . CASSLPGLAGETPDTQYF TGTGCCAGCAGCCTCCCGGGACTAGCGGGAGAAACCCCAGATACGCAGTATTTT
TRBD2 TRBJ2-3 TRBV7-9 . CASSRGLAEGRGQYF TGTGCCAGCAGCCGGGGACTAGCGGAGGGGAGAGGGCAGTATTTT
. TRBJ1-1 TRBV5-1 . CASSNGPSAEAFF TGCGCCAGCAGCAACGGCCCTAGCGCTGAAGCTTTCTTT
. TRBJ1-5 TRBV5-6 . CASSLGSLNQPQHF TGTGCCAGCAGCCTGGGCAGCCTCAATCAGCCCCAGCATTTT
. TRBJ1-3 TRBV11-2 once CASSLVAAGNTIYF TGTGCCAGCAGCTTAGTGGCAGCTGGAAACACCATATATTTT